The present T cell receptor beta chain was sequenced within a study of shared clonotypes between healthy human individuals. CD8 cells regarded as naive lacked CD45RO, were positively chosen for CCR7, and omitted terminally differentiated effector memory CD45RA+ cells. V was pared by 4 bases and J by 2 bases, with 10 bases between. The CDR3 runs to 14 residues. CDR1 is SGDLS, CDR2 YYNGEE, per germline. The method was immunoSEQ multiplex PCR; TCRdb's version includes in-frame clones alone and lacks a portion of them. The repertoire holds approximately 2,200,000 clones, with 85% to 95% as singletons. The sequenced sample consisted of naive CD8+ T cells from PBMCs. The chain recombines TRBV9 with TRBJ1-5; D is ambiguous. This TCR was recovered from a man aged 18-30 years in good health. Some clones in this sample may be carry-over from other donors' samples. The CDR3: CASSLTPGNQPQHF. CDR3 coding DNA: TGTGCCAGCAGCCTTACACCAGGCAATCAGCCCCAGCATTTT.